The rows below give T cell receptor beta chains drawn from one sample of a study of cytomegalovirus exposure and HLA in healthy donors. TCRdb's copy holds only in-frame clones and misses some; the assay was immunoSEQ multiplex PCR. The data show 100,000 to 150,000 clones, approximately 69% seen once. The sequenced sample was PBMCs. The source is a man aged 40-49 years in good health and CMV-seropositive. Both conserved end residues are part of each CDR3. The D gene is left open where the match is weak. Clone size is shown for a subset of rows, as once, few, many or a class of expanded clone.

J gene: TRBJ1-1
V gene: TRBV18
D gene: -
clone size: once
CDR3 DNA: TGTGCCAGCTCACCAGGGGGCAAGGACACTGAAGCTTTCTTT
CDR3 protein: CASSPGGKDTEAFF

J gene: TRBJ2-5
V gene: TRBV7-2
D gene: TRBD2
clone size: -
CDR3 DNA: TGTGCCAGCAGCTTAGCGAGGCGGGGGGCGCGCGAGGAGACCCAGTACTTC
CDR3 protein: CASSLARRGAREETQYF

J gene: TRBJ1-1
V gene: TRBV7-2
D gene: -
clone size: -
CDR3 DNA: TGTGCCAGCAGCTTAGATATTACGCGGGCGGGGTACACTGAAGCTTTCTTT
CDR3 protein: CASSLDITRAGYTEAFF

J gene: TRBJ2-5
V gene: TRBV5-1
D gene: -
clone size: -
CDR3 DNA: TGCGCCAGCAGCTTGATGAGACAACAAGAGACCCAGTACTTC
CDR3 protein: CASSLMRQQETQYF

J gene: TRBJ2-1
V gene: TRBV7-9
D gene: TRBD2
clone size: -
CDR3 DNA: TGTGCCAGCAGCCCTGCAGAAGGGACTAGCATTACGGCTGAGCAGTTCTTC
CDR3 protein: CASSPAEGTSITAEQFF

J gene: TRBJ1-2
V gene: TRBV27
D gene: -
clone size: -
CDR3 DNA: TGTGCCAGCAGTTTCGGGGGTTCAGACTATGGCTACACCTTC
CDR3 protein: CASSFGGSDYGYTF

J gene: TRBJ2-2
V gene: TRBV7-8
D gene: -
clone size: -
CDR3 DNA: TGTGCCAGCAGCTCTGACAGGTCACATATAACGGGGAAGCTGTTTTTT
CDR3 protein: CASSSDRSHITGKLFF

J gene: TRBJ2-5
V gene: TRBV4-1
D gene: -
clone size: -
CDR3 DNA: TGCGCCAGCAGCCAAGTTTGGGCAGGCCAAGAGACCCAGTACTTC
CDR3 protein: CASSQVWAGQETQYF

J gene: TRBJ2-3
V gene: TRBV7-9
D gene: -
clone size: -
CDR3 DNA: TGTGCCAGCACCCCGTCGGCAGATACGCAGTATTTT
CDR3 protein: CASTPSADTQYF

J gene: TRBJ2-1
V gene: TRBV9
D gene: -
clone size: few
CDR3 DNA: TGTGCCAGCAGCGTAGTCGGGCAGGGCCGCCACAATGAGCAGTTCTTC
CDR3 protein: CASSVVGQGRHNEQFF

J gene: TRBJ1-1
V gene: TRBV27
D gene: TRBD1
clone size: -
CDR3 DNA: TGTGCCAGCAGTTTTGGGACAGGGACCACTGAAGCTTTCTTT
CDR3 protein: CASSFGTGTTEAFF

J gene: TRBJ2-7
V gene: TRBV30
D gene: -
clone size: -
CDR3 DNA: TGTGCCTGGAGTGTACTCGCCCGCGAGCAGTACTTC
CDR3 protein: CAWSVLAREQYF

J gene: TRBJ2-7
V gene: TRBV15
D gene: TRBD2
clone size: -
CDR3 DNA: TGTGCCACCAGCGAGGGACTAGCGGATACCTACGAGCAGTACTTC
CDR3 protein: CATSEGLADTYEQYF

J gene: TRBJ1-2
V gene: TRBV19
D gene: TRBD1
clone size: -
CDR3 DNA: TGTGCCAGTAGTATAGCCCGGACAGGGTTCAGGGGCTACACCTTC
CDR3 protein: CASSIARTGFRGYTF

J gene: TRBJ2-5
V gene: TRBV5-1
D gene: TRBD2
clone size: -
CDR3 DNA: TGCGCCAGCAGCCCTAGCGGGGGTCAAGAGACCCAGTACTTC
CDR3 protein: CASSPSGGQETQYF

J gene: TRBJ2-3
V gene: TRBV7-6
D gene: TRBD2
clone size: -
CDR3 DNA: TGTGCCAGCAGCTCGCCTAGCGGGCCTAGCACAGATACGCAGTATTTT
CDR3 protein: CASSSPSGPSTDTQYF

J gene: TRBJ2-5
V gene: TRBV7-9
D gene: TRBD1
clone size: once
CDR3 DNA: TGTGCCAGCAGCCGCCTTATCACAGGGGGCGAAACCCAGTACTTC
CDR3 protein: CASSRLITGGETQYF

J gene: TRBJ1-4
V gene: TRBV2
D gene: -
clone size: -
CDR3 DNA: TGTGCCAGCAGTGTACGGGGGGCCACGACGGAAAAACTGTTTTTT
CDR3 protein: CASSVRGATTEKLFF

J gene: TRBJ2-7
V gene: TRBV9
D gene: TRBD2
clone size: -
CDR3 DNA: TGTGCCAGCAGCGCGGGGGACTATCGCTACGAGCAGTACTTC
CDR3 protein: CASSAGDYRYEQYF

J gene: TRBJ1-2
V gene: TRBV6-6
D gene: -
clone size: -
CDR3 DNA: TGTGCCAGCAGTTACTCAGACAGTAACTATGGCTACACCTTC
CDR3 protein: CASSYSDSNYGYTF

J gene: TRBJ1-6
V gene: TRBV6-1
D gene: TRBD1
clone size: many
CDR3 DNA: TGTGCCAGCAGTGAAGGGACAGGGGTTTCACCCCTCCACTTT
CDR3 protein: CASSEGTGVSPLHF

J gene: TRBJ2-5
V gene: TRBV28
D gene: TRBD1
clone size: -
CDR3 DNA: TGTGCCAGCAGTTCCTACCTAGGACAGGGCGGAGAGACCCAGTACTTC
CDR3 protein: CASSSYLGQGGETQYF

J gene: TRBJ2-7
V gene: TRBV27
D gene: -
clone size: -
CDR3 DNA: TGTGCCAGCAGTCTAGATGCTACCCTTTACGAGCAGTACTTC
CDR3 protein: CASSLDATLYEQYF

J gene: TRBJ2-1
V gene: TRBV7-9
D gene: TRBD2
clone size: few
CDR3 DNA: TGTGCCAGCAGCCCCTGGAATGGCGGGGGGGCTTCTGAGCAGTTCTTC
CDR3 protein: CASSPWNGGGASEQFF

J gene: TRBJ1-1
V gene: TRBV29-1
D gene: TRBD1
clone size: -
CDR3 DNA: TGCAGCGTTCGACCGGGACAGGGAACTGAAGCTTTCTTT
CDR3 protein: CSVRPGQGTEAFF

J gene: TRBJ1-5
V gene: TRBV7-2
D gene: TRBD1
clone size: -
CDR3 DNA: TGTGCCAGCAGCCCCGGACAGGGAGCCGAGCCCCAGCATTTT
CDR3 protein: CASSPGQGAEPQHF

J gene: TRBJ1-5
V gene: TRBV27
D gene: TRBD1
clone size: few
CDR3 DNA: TGTGCCAGCAGTCCATACAGGGGAATAAGCAATCAGCCCCAGCATTTT
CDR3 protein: CASSPYRGISNQPQHF

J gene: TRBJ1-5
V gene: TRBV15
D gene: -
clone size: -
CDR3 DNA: TGTGCCACCAGCAGAGATCGCCAGCAGCCCCAGCATTTT
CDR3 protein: CATSRDRQQPQHF

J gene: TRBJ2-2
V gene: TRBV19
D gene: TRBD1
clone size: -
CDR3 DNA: TGTGCCAGTAGTATAAACAGGGGTTACACCGGGGAGCTGTTTTTT
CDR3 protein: CASSINRGYTGELFF

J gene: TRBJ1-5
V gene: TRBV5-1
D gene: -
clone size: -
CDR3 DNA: TGCGCCAGCAGCTTTGACAGAGATCAGCCCCAGCATTTT
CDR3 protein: CASSFDRDQPQHF

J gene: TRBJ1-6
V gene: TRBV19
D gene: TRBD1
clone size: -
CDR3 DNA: TGTGCCAGGACTAGGGGGCCCTATAATTCACCCCTCCACTTT
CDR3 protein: CARTRGPYNSPLHF

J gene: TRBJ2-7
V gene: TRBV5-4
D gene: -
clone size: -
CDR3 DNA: TGTGCCAGCAGCTTGGCGGGAGCTGGAACCTACGAGCAGTACTTC
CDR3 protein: CASSLAGAGTYEQYF

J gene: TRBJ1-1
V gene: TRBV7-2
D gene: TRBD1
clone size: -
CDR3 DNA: TGTGCCAGCAGCTTAGCGAGGACAGGAGAAGCTTTCTTT
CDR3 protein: CASSLARTGEAFF

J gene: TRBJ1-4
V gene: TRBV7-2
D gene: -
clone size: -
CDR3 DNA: TGTGCCAGCAGCTTAGCACGGGGGGCGGGTGAAAAACTGTTTTTT
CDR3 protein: CASSLARGAGEKLFF

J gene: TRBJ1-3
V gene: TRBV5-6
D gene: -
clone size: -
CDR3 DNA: TGTGCCAGCAGCTTGGGAGAACTGCGAAACACCATATATTTT
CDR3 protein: CASSLGELRNTIYF

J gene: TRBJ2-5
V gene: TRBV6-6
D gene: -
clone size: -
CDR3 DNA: TGTGCCAGCAGCCACGGGGGTTTTGGGGAGACCCAGTACTTC
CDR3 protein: CASSHGGFGETQYF

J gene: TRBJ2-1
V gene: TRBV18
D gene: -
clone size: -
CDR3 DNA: TGTGCCAGCTCACCACCGAAGCGGGCCTTTTACAATGAGCAGTTCTTC
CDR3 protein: CASSPPKRAFYNEQFF